This passage covers 11 T cell receptor beta chains from one sample sequenced in a study of siplizumab effects on memory and regulatory T cells. Repertoires were generated with immunoSEQ multiplex PCR, while TCRdb's copy carries only in-frame clones and drops some. Of some 81,000 clones in the sample, approximately 95% were seen once. Sequencing was performed on CD8+ T cells sorted from blood. The receptors stem from a human donor in good health.

The V gene is TRBV6-4, the J gene TRBJ2-1, with 9 bases identical to TRBD2. Germline CDR1 MRHNA, CDR2 SNTAGT. The CDR3 runs to 15 residues. J gave up 4 bases and V 4 bases, and 5 bases lay outside the gene matches. CDR3 coding DNA: TGTGCCAGCAGTGCCGGCGGGGGGGATTACAATGAGCAGTTCTTC. Protein product: CASSAGGGDYNEQFF.

The V gene is TRBV6-1, the J gene TRBJ1-6; unclear D gene. The V gene's germline CDR1 is MNHNS and CDR2 SASEGT. The length of the CDR3 is 14 residues. Trimming shortened V by 4 bases and J by 4 bases, and 8 bases separated the two germline ends. In nucleotides, the CDR3 is TGTGCCAGCAGTGGGGAGGATTATAATTCACCCCTCCACTTT. Its protein product is CASSGEDYNSPLHF.

On this clone: Additional DNA sequences in this sample encode the identical CDR3. The chain links TRBV5-1 to TRBJ2-1; D unresolved. Germline lookup yields CDR1 SGHRS and CDR2 YFSETQ. V lost 1 base to trimming and J lost 6 bases, with 2 bases between them. This CDR3 contains 11 residues. CDR3 nucleotide sequence: TGCGCCAGCAGCTTGTCCAATGAGCAGTTCTTC. Translation gives CASSLSNEQFF.

The count of this clone is one. This sequence joins TRBV7-6 and TRBJ2-1; the match to TRBD2 covers 12 bases. The J segment lost 2 bases and the V segment lost 2 bases, leaving 4 bases of the junction unmatched. The CDR3 spans 17 residues. Germline V gene lookup returns CDR1 SGHVS and CDR2 FNYEAQ. CDR3 sequence: CASSLRASGRAYNEQFF. The DNA of the CDR3 is TGTGCCAGCAGCTTAAGGGCTAGCGGGAGGGCCTACAATGAGCAGTTCTTC.

J is TRBJ1-2 and V is TRBV30; D may be TRBD1 (5 bases). The CDR3 is 13 residues long. Germline CDR1 reads GTSNPN; CDR2 reads SVGIG (reference sequence). V lost 0 bases and J lost 0, with 5 bases in between. As DNA, the CDR3 is TGTGCCTGGAGTGTGACAGCTAACTATGGCTACACCTTC. It codes for CAWSVTANYGYTF.

This clone occurred once. The chain combines TRBV6-5 with TRBJ2-7, with unresolved D. Germline-derived CDR1 and CDR2 are MNHEY and SVGAGI. V lost 0 bases and J 0 bases, leaving 6 bases between the germline ends. This CDR3 has 14 amino acids. CDR3 loop: CASSYSWASYEQYF. CDR3 in DNA: TGTGCCAGCAGTTACTCCTGGGCCTCCTACGAGCAGTACTTC.

This chain links TRBV14 with TRBJ1-2; the D gene is possibly TRBD1 (6 bases). V lost 6 bases and J lost 5, with 13 bases in between. This CDR3 spans 13 amino acids. Germline CDR1 SGHDN, CDR2 FVKESK. The DNA for the CDR3 is TGTGCCAGCAGAAAGGCAGGGGATTATGGCTACACCTTC. It codes for CASRKAGDYGYTF.

V and J are TRBV19 and TRBJ2-5; a possible D gene is TRBD2 (5 bases). V was clipped by 10 bases and J by 5 bases, with 14 bases between them. There are 12 residues in the CDR3. Germline V gives CDR1 LNHDA, CDR2 SQIVND (reference sequence). DNA of the CDR3: TGTGCCACGGGTGGAGGAGTTGAGACCCAGTACTTC. Translating it yields CATGGGVETQYF.

J is TRBJ2-1 and V is TRBV7-6; D perhaps matches TRBD2 (5 bases). Germline loops: CDR1 SGHVS, CDR2 FNYEAQ. The CDR3 extends over 15 amino acids. The V end lost 2 bases, the J end lost 8 bases, and 16 bases lay between the germline ends. CDR3 nucleotide sequence: TGTGCCAGCAGCTTAACTTACTCGGAGAGGGATGAGCAGTTCTTC. Protein product: CASSLTYSERDEQFF.

This sequence joins TRBV2 and TRBJ1-1, with TRBD1 matching over 9 bases. Germline loops: CDR1 SNHLY, CDR2 FYNNEI. Losses at the gene ends were 5 bases for V and 2 bases for J; bases not matched to a gene: 9. This CDR3 has 16 amino acids. CDR3 region: CASSWDREFPNTEAFF. DNA for the CDR3: TGTGCCAGCAGTTGGGACAGGGAGTTCCCCAACACTGAAGCTTTCTTT.

The chain recombines TRBV5-1 with TRBJ2-7; 8 nucleotides align to TRBD1. J lost 0 bases, V lost 4 bases, and 9 bases had no gene match. Germline CDR1 SGHRS, CDR2 YFSETQ. This CDR3 has 16 amino acids. CDR3 DNA: TGCGCCAGCAGCACCCCAGGGGGCCTTGGCTCCTACGAGCAGTACTTC. Its translation is CASSTPGGLGSYEQYF.